This T cell receptor beta chain came from a study of T cell responses to AZD1222 COVID-19 vaccine. General study results and limits: Nearly half of spike-specific TCRs reportedly go after variant regions that carry no mutations. The donor group comprised mostly white British people and more females; the analysis possibly underestimated clonal diversity. Spike-specific TCRs gained breadth and depth after people received two AZD1222 doses.

The CDR3 covers 14 residues. Germline V CDR1 and CDR2: ENHRY, SYGVKD. Trimming took 4 bases from V and 1 from J, leaving 9 bases between them. Data came from immunoSEQ multiplex PCR; TCRdb stores just in-frame clones and leaves some out. The top ten clones hold less than 20% of a sample with about 100,000 clones, roughly 89% of them seen once. In the case of this clone: Its cognate antigen is unknown.

The chain employs TRBV10-3 and TRBJ2-3; no definite D call. The clonotype originates from an adult in good health. The material sequenced was peripheral blood, taken on day 0 of AZD1222 vaccination. The CDR3 loop is CAISGSAGTDTQYF. CDR3 bases: TGTGCCATCAGTGGGTCGGCGGGCACAGATACGCAGTATTTT.